This TCR beta chain was obtained from a study of T cell repertoires in cytomegalovirus infection (dated by TCRdb to between 2017 and 2020). Describing the broader study: Donor HLA type was relevant to the analysis, as public TCR beta signatures indicated carriage of CMV infection together with the matching HLA type.

The CDR3 spans 16 residues, from the cysteine through the phenylalanine. This entry keeps only the CDR3 DNA: 48 bases, framed from base 1. Between the V and J ends, shortened by 5 bases and 0 bases respectively, the junction contains 12 bases. CDR1 and CDR2 (SGHRS, YFSETQ) derive from the germline V gene. With regard to this clonotype: The clone's antigen remains unknown. Base-call qualities are not available, and no considerably larger clone is one nucleotide away.

Points the paper makes about the study in general: Carriers of CMV infection plus the relevant HLA type were discriminated by the cumulative frequency of public TCR beta family members in the study cohort and in an independent roughly 370-donor cohort. The ex vivo response was dominated by HLA-C-restricted CMV-specific TCR beta clonotypes, which also provided the single most frequent clonotype in two of eight donors.

Instrument used: Illumina HiSeq 1500. Starting from the raw public reads, TCRdb applied fastp trimming at Q25, assembled clones with MiXCR and retained in-frame beta chains. When rows share a CDR3 protein, they turn into one entry using the most common DNA and genes. The table for this sample lists more than 650,000 distinct CDR3 sequences; 35% to 45% of them were counted only once. The ten largest clonotypes hold 2.5% to 3.5% of the sample. Sequences were obtained from PBMCs. The clonotype originates from a human donor in good health (CMV status not recorded). Some clones in this sample may be carry-over from other donors' samples. This chain is built from TRBV5-1 and TRBJ2-6; possibly the D gene is TRBD1, per 6 matching bases. The bases read TGCGCCAGCAGGGATACAGGGTCCTCTGGGGCCAACGTCCTGACTTTC. It codes for CASRDTGSSGANVLTF.